These 22 T cell receptor beta chains were all obtained from the same sample, sequenced in a study of blood T cells in healthy people across ages. Together with a sample-barcoded 5' primer, a J-beta primer mix was included in a second PCR lasting roughly 7 to 11 cycles. TCRdb reanalysed the 5' RACE reads using MiXCR and keeps one entry per CDR3 protein. The sample lists 870,000 or so distinct CDR3 sequences, around 28% seen once, with approximately 15% in the top ten. Sequencing was done on a sample of blood. These receptors all stem from an elderly woman in good health.

This chain links TRBV5-6 with TRBJ2-7; 9 bases line up with TRBD1. CDR1 SGHDT and CDR2 YYEEEE come from the germline V gene. The CDR3 is 18 amino acids. The V segment lost 4 bases and the J segment 2 bases; nucleotides outside the gene matches: 16. The CDR3 DNA is TGTGCCAGCAGCCCGGGACAGGGAAACCCCTACTATGCCTACGAGCAGTACTTC. This gives the protein CASSPGQGNPYYAYEQYF.

The chain couples TRBV14 to TRBJ2-1, with D possibly matching TRBD2 (5 bases). Trimming shortened V by 0 bases and J by 13 bases, and 19 bases separated the two germline ends. Germline CDR1 SGHDN, CDR2 FVKESK. This CDR3 is built from 15 residues. The CDR3 sequence is CASSQEGWRKETQFF. The CDR3 region has the DNA TGTGCCAGCAGCCAAGAGGGGTGGAGGAAAGAGACCCAGTTCTTC. The whole variable domain, filled in from reference TRBV14 and TRBJ2-1, reads EAGVTQFPSHSVIEKGQTVTLRCDPISGHDNLYWYRRVMGKEIKFLLHFVKESKQDESGMPNNRFLAERTGGTYSTLKVQPAELEDSGVYFCASSQEGWRKETQFFGPGTRLTVL.

This clonotype showed up many times. V is TRBV28 and J is TRBJ2-7; D gene ambiguous. This CDR3 contains 13 residues. Germline V lookup: CDR1 MDHEN, CDR2 SYDVKM. V gave up 8 bases and J gave up 7 bases, with 18 bases separating them. CDR3 protein: CASLSLGRSEQYF. The CDR3 DNA reads as TGTGCCAGCCTATCGTTGGGCAGATCTGAGCAGTACTTC. The full variable domain, with the rest looked up from reference TRBV28 and TRBJ2-7, is DVKVTQSSRYLVKRTGEKVFLECVQDMDHENMFWYRQDPGLGLRLIYFSYDVKMKEKGDIPEGYSVSREKKERFSLILESASTNQTSMYLCASLSLGRSEQYFGPGTRLTVT.

CDR3 sequence: CASSAPRGRGAGTDTQYF. The CDR3 nucleotides are TGTGCCAGCAGCGCCCCGCGAGGACGGGGGGCTGGCACAGATACGCAGTATTTT. V and J are TRBV9 and TRBJ2-3, with D tentatively TRBD2 (7 bases). Germline values: CDR1 SGDLS, CDR2 YYNGEE. The V gene lost 3 bases and the J gene lost 1 base, with 21 bases spanning the gap. The CDR3 has 18 amino acids.

V gene TRBV2 combines with J gene TRBJ2-5; perhaps TRBD2 as D (6 bases). The CDR3 sequence is 15 residues long. V gave up 0 bases and J gave up 2 bases, with 10 bases separating them. The germline CDR1 and CDR2 sequences are SNHLY and FYNNEI. The DNA for the CDR3 is TGTGCCAGCAGTGAAGCGCTGGGGGGTCAAGAGACCCAGTACTTC. This translates into CASSEALGGQETQYF.

This clonotype has a count of ten or more. The chain is built from TRBV2 and TRBJ2-5; D ambiguous. With 8 bases removed from V and 4 bases from J, the gap between germline ends came to 17 bases. In germline, CDR1 is SNHLY, CDR2 FYNNEI. This CDR3 has 14 residues. This CDR3 reads CASHDADPTETQYF. CDR3 DNA: TGTGCCAGCCATGACGCGGATCCCACAGAGACCCAGTACTTC.

The CDR3 DNA follows: TGCAGTGCTAGACGGGGGTGGCAAGAGACCCAGTACTTC. Amino acid sequence: CSARRGWQETQYF. This chain joins TRBV20-1 and TRBJ2-7; D possibly corresponds to TRBD2 (6 bases). The last part of the DNA fits TRBJ2-5 better; the J call may be wrong. CDR3 size: 13 residues. Germline loops: CDR1 DFQATT, CDR2 SNEGSKA (reference sequence).

The V and J genes are TRBV12-3 or TRBV12-4 and TRBJ1-2; possible D gene TRBD1, 6 bases. V was shortened by 5 bases and J by 12 bases, with 25 bases between the two germline ends. The CDR3 consists of 15 residues. The CDR3 bases are TGTGCCAGCAGTCCCCTTCTCGACAGGCCCTACGGCAACACCTTC. It translates to CASSPLLDRPYGNTF.

This clonotype was recorded only once. This sequence may be a read error, since a much larger clone differs from it by one base. The chain has TRBV12-3 or TRBV12-4 and TRBJ2-6; D unresolved. The CDR3 sequence is 16 residues long. CDR3 in DNA: TGTGCCAGCAGCTTAATCCTGGCCTCTGGGACCAACGTCCTGACTTTC. Protein: CASSLILASGTNVLTF.

This clonotype was counted many times. The chain couples TRBV13 to TRBJ2-7; 10 bases line up with TRBD1. With V trimmed by 4 bases and J by 7 bases, 7 bases remained unmatched. The CDR3 consists of 14 residues. Germline V gene sequence: CDR1 PRHDT, CDR2 FYEKMQ (reference sequence). CDR3 loop: CASSSRQGAREQYF. The CDR3, as DNA: TGTGCCAGCAGCTCCCGACAGGGGGCGCGGGAGCAGTACTTC.

This clonotype was detected ten times or more. V usage is TRBV14 and J usage is TRBJ2-5; D is possibly TRBD2 (7 bases). Trimming stripped 2 bases from V and 2 bases from J, with 12 bases between. This CDR3 region has 15 residues. Germline CDR1 is SGHDN and CDR2 is FVKESK. In DNA form, the CDR3 reads TGTGCCAGCAGCCAACGGGGGGCTGGGCAAGAGACCCAGTACTTC. Amino acid sequence: CASSQRGAGQETQYF.

The genes are TRBV6-1 and TRBJ1-2; TRBD1 is a possible D gene (6 bases). Germline CDR1 MNHNS, CDR2 SASEGT. The germline V and J ends were trimmed by 2 bases and 2 bases, with 12 bases remaining between them. The CDR3 runs 15 residues. CDR3: CASSEYGGTNYGYTF. The CDR3 bases are TGTGCCAGCAGTGAATACGGCGGGACAAACTATGGCTACACCTTC.

CDR3 protein: CASSLEGSIGEKLFF. Written as DNA, the CDR3 is TGTGCCAGCAGCCTAGAGGGGAGTATCGGTGAAAAACTGTTTTTT. V and J are TRBV7-9 and TRBJ1-4; a weak D match, TRBD1 (5 bases). The CDR3 is 15 residues long. From germline, CDR1 is SEHNR and CDR2 FQNEAQ (reference sequence). Trimming took 5 bases from V and 7 from J, leaving 17 bases between them.

This clonotype was seen a few times. The chain employs TRBV7-2 and TRBJ2-2; 8 bases are a match to TRBD2. V was clipped by 1 base and J by 2 bases; unmatched bases: 3. Germline V gives CDR1 SGHTA, CDR2 FQGNSA. The CDR3 consists of 16 residues. CDR3 region: CASSLDSGINTGELFF. The CDR3 coding sequence is TGTGCCAGCAGCTTAGATAGCGGGATAAACACCGGGGAGCTGTTTTTT.

This clonotype has a count of ten or more. The chain couples TRBV15 to TRBJ2-1; the D is unclear. This CDR3 has 15 amino acids. In germline, CDR1 is LNHNV, CDR2 YYDKDF (reference sequence). Trimming cost V 2 bases and J 2 bases, with 10 bases left between them. CDR3 bases: TGTGCCACCAGCAGACGCAGTTCAACCTACAATGAGCAGTTCTTC. Protein sequence: CATSRRSSTYNEQFF.

This clonotype was observed at least ten times. At one of its ends the junction is not consistent with the germline gene, which may arise from a read error. Here the CDR3 reads CASSLAQATDTQYF. In nucleotides, the CDR3 is TGTGCCAGCAGTTTAGCGCAGGCTACAGATACGCAGTATTTT. The V call is TRBV7-9, the J call TRBJ2-3; D may be TRBD2 (5 bases). The CDR3 runs 14 residues. Germline assignment: CDR1 SEHNR and CDR2 FQNEAQ (reference sequence).

The V and J genes are TRBV20-1 and TRBJ2-3; 8 nucleotides align to TRBD1. Unmatched junction bases numbered 9, after V lost 5 bases and J lost 2 bases. This CDR3 has 15 residues. CDR1 and CDR2 from the germline V gene are DFQATT and SNEGSKA (reference sequence). The CDR3 region has the DNA TGCAGTGCTGGATCGGACAGGGTCCCCACAGATACGCAGTATTTT. The encoded protein is CSAGSDRVPTDTQYF.

The chain couples TRBV9 to TRBJ1-1; D is possibly TRBD1 (6 bases). The length of the CDR3 is 14 residues. The V end was cut by 0 bases, the J end by 1 base, with 7 bases between. CDR1 and CDR2 from the germline V gene are SGDLS and YYNGEE. CDR3 sequence (DNA): TGTGCCAGCAGCGTAGTAGGGGGGAACACTGAAGCTTTCTTT. Its translation: CASSVVGGNTEAFF.

This clonotype showed up many times. The J gene is TRBJ1-5, the V gene TRBV7-2; a weak D match, TRBD1 (6 bases). V lost 5 bases and J 4 bases, leaving 21 bases between the germline ends. CDR1 is SGHTA, CDR2 FQGNSA, per germline. The CDR3 loop spans 17 amino acids. The CDR3, as DNA: TGTGCCAGCAGCCCCGAGGGACACGCATTACGGAATCAGCCCCAGCATTTT. Its translation is CASSPEGHALRNQPQHF.

This clonotype showed up many times. The chain joins TRBV7-2 to TRBJ2-1, with 16 bases lining up with TRBD2. The CDR3 sequence is 20 residues long. The trim removed 2 bases at V and 0 bases at J, leaving 7 bases unmatched. Per the germline V gene, CDR1 is SGHTA and CDR2 is FQGNSA. The CDR3 DNA is TGTGCCAGCAGCTTAAGGACGGGACTAGCGGGGGGGAGCTCCTACAATGAGCAGTTCTTC. It specifies CASSLRTGLAGGSSYNEQFF. The complete variable domain, with remaining parts taken from reference TRBV7-2 and TRBJ2-1, reads GAGVSQSPSNKVTEKGKDVELRCDPISGHTALYWYRQSLGQGLEFLIYFQGNSAPDKSGLPSDRFSAERTGGSVSTLTIQRTQQEDSAVYLCASSLRTGLAGGSSYNEQFFGPGTRLTVL.

In regard to this clonotype: Given a much more abundant clone one base away, this may be a read error. The rearrangement uses TRBV20-1 and TRBJ2-1; D gene uncertain. The germline V gene has CDR1 DFQATT and CDR2 SNEGSKA (reference sequence). CDR3 length: 10 amino acids. Here the CDR3 DNA reads TGCATGGCGGTTCACAATGAGCAGTTCTTC. Its translation is CMAVHNEQFF.

V gene TRBV28 combines with J gene TRBJ1-5; weak D call: TRBD1 (6 bases). This CDR3 comprises 14 residues. Germline CDR1 MDHEN, CDR2 SYDVKM. V was pared by 9 bases and J by 0 bases, with 12 bases between. The CDR3 DNA follows: TGTGCCAGTCGGACAGAATATAGCAATCAGCCCCAGCATTTT. Its protein product is CASRTEYSNQPQHF.